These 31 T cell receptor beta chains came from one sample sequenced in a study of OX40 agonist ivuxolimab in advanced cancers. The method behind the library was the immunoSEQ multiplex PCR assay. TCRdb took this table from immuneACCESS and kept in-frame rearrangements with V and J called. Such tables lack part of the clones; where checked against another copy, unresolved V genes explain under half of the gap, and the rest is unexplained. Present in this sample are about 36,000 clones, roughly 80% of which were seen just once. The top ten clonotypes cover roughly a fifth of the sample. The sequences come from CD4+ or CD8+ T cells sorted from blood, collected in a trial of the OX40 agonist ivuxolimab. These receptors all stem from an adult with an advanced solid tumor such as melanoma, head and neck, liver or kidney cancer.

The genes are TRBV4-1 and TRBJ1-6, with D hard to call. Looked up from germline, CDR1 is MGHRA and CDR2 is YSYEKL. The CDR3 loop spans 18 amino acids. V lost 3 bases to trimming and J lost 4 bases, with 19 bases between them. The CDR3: CASSHRDTEVRYNSPLHF. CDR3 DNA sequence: TGCGCCAGCAGCCATCGTGACACGGAGGTACGGTATAATTCACCCCTCCACTTT.

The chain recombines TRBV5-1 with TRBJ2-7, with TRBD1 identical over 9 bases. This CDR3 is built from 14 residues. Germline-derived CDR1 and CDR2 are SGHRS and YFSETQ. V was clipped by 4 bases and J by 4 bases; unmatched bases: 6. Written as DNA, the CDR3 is TGCGCCAGCAGCCAGGACAGGGGCCGATACGAGCAGTACTTC. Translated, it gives CASSQDRGRYEQYF.

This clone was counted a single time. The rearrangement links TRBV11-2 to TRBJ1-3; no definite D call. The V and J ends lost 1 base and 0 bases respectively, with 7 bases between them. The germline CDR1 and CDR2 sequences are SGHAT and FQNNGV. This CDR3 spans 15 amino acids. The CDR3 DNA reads TGTGCCAGCAGCTTAGGACCAAGCTCTGGAAACACCATATATTTT. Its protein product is CASSLGPSSGNTIYF.

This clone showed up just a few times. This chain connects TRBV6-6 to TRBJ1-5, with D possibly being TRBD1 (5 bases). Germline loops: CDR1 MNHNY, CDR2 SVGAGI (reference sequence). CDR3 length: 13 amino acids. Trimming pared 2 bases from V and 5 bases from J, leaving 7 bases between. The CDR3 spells CASSYVGDQPQHF. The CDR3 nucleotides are TGTGCCAGCAGTTACGTAGGGGATCAGCCCCAGCATTTT.

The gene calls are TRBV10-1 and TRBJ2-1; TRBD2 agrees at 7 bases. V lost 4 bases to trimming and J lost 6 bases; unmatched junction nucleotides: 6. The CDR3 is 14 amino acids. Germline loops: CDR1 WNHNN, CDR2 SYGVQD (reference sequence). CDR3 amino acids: CASSGPGLGNEQFF. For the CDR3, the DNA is TGCGCCAGCAGTGGCCCCGGACTAGGCAATGAGCAGTTCTTC.

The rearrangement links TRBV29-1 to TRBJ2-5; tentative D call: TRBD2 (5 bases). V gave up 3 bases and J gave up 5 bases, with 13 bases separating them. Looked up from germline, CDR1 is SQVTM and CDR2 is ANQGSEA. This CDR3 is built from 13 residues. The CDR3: CSVEGRERETQYF. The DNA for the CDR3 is TGCAGCGTTGAGGGCCGGGAAAGGGAGACCCAGTACTTC.

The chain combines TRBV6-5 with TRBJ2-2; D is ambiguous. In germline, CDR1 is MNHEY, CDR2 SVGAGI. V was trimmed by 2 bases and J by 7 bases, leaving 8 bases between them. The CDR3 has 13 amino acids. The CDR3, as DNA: TGTGCCAGCAGTTACACGCTACTCGGGGAGCTGTTTTTT. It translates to CASSYTLLGELFF.

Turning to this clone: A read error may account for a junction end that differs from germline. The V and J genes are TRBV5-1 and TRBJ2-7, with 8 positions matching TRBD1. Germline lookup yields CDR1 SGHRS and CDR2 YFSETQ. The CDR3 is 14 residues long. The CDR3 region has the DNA TGTGCCAGCAGCAACGGACAGGGACCCTACGAGCAGTACTTC. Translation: CASSNGQGPYEQYF.

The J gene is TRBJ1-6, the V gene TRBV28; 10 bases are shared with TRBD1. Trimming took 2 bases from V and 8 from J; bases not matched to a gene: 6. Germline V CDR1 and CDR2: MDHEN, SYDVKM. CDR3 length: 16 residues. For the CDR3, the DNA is TGTGCCAGCAGTTTACCCTGGACAGGGGGGGATTCACCCCTCCACTTT. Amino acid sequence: CASSLPWTGGDSPLHF. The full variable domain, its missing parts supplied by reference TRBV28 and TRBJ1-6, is DVKVTQSSRYLVKRTGEKVFLECVQDMDHENMFWYRQDPGLGLRLIYFSYDVKMKEKGDIPEGYSVSREKKERFSLILESASTNQTSMYLCASSLPWTGGDSPLHFGNGTRLTVT.

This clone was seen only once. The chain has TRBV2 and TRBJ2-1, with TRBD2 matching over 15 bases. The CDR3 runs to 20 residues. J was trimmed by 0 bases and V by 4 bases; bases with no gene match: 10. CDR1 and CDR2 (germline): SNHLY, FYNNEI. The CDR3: CASSGNTGTSGRFSYNEQFF. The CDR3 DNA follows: TGTGCCAGCAGTGGTAATACCGGGACTAGCGGGAGGTTCTCCTACAATGAGCAGTTCTTC.

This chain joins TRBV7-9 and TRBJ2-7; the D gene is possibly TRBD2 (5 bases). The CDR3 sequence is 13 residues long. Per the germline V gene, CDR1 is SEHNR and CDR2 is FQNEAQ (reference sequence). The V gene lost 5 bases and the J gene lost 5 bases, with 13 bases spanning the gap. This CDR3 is CASSPPGWNEQYF. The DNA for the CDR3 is TGTGCCAGCAGCCCTCCGGGATGGAACGAGCAGTACTTC.

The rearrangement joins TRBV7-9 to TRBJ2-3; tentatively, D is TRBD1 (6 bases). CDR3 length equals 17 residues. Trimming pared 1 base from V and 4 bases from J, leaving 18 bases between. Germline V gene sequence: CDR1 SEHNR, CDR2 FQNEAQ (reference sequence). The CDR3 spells CASSLVILHSGADTQYF. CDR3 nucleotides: TGTGCCAGCAGCTTAGTTATTTTGCATTCAGGGGCAGATACGCAGTATTTT.

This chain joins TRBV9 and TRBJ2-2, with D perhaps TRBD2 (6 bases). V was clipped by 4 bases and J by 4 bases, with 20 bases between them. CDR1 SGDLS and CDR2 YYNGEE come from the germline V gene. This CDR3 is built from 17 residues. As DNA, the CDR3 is TGTGCCAGCAGCCCCTTTCAGACGGGGGATATCACCGGGGAGCTGTTTTTT. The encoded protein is CASSPFQTGDITGELFF.

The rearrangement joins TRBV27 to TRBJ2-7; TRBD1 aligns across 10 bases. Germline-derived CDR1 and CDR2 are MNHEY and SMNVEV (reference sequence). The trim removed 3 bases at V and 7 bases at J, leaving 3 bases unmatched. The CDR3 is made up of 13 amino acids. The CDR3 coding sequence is TGTGCCAGCAGTTTTGGGACAGGGGCTGAGCAGTACTTC. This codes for CASSFGTGAEQYF.

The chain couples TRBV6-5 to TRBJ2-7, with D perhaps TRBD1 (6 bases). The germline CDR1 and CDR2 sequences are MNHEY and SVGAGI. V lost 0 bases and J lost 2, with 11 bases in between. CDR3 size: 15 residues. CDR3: CASSYSGGSTYEQYF. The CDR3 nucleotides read TGTGCCAGCAGTTACTCTGGGGGCAGTACCTACGAGCAGTACTTC.

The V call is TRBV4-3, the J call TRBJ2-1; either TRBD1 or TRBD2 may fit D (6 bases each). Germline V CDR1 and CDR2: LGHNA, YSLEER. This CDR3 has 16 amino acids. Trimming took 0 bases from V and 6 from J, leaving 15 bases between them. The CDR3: CASSQDLGGPGNEQFF. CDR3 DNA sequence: TGCGCCAGCAGCCAAGATCTAGGGGGGCCGGGCAATGAGCAGTTCTTC.

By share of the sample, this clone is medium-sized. The CDR3 DNA is TGTGCCTGGAGGGGCAGGCTCACCGGGGAGCTGTTTTTT. Translation gives CAWRGRLTGELFF. The chain couples TRBV30 to TRBJ2-2; D not certain. V lost 3 bases and J lost 4, with 9 bases in between. The length of the CDR3 is 13 residues. The germline CDR1 and CDR2 sequences are GTSNPN and SVGIG (reference sequence).

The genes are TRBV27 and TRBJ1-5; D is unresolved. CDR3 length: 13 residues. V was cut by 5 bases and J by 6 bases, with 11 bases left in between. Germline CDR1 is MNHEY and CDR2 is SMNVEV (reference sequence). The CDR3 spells CASSPTNAQPQHF. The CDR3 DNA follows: TGTGCCAGCAGTCCCACCAACGCTCAGCCCCAGCATTTT.

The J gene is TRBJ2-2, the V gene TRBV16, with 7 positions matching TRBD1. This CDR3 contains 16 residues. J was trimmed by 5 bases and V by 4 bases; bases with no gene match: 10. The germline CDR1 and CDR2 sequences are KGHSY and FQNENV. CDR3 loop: CASSRYDRDITGELFF. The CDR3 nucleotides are TGTGCCAGCAGCCGCTATGACAGGGACATTACCGGGGAGCTGTTTTTT.

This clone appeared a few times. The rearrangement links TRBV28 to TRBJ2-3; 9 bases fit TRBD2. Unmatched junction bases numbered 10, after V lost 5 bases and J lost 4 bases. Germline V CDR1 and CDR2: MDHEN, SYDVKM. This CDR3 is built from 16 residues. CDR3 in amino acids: CASSPISGSRADTQYF. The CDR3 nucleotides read TGTGCCAGCAGTCCCATTAGCGGGAGTAGAGCAGATACGCAGTATTTT. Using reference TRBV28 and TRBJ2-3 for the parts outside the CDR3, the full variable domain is DVKVTQSSRYLVKRTGEKVFLECVQDMDHENMFWYRQDPGLGLRLIYFSYDVKMKEKGDIPEGYSVSREKKERFSLILESASTNQTSMYLCASSPISGSRADTQYFGPGTRLTVL.

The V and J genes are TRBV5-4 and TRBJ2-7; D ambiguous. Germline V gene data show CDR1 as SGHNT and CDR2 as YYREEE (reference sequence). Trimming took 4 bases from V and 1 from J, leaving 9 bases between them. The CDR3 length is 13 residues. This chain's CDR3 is CASSVGESYEQYF. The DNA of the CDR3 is TGTGCCAGCAGCGTCGGTGAATCCTACGAGCAGTACTTC. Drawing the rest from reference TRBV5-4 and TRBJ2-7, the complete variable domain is ETGVTQSPTHLIKTRGQQVTLRCSSQSGHNTVSWYQQALGQGPQFIFQYYREEENGRGNFPPRFSGLQFPNYSSELNVNALELDDSALYLCASSVGESYEQYFGPGTRLTVT.

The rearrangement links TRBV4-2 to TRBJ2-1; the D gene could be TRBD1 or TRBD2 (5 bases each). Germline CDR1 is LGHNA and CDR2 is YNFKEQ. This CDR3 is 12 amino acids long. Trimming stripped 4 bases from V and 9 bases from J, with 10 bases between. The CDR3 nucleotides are TGTGCCAGCAGCCGAGGTGGGACTGAGCAGTTCTTC. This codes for CASSRGGTEQFF.

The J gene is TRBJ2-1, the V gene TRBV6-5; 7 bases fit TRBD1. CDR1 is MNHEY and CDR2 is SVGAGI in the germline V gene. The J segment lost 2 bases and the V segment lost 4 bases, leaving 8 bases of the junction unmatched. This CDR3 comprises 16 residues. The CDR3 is CASSLSRDSTYNEQFF. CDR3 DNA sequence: TGTGCCAGCAGTTTATCAAGGGACAGCACCTACAATGAGCAGTTCTTC.

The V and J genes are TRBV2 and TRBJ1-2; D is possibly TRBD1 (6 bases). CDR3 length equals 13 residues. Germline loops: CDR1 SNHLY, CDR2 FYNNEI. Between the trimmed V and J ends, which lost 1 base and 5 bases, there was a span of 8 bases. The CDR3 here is CASSEGTAYGYTF. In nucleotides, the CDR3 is TGTGCCAGCAGTGAAGGGACAGCTTATGGCTACACCTTC.

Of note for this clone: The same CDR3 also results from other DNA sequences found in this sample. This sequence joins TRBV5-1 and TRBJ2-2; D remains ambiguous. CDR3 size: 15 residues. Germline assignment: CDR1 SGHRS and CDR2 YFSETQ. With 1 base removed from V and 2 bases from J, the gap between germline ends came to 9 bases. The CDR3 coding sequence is TGCGCCAGCAGCTTGAGAAAGATAAACACCGGGGAGCTGTTTTTT. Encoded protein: CASSLRKINTGELFF. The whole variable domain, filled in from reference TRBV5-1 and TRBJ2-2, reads KAGVTQTPRYLIKTRGQQVTLSCSPISGHRSVSWYQQTPGQGLQFLFEYFSETQRNKGNFPGRFSGRQFSNSRSEMNVSTLELGDSALYLCASSLRKINTGELFFGEGSRLTVL.

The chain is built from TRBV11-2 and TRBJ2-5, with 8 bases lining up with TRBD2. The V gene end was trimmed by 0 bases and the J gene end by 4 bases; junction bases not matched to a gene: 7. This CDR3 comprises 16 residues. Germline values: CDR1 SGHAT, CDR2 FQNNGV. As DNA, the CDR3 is TGTGCCAGCAGCTTAGATCCAGCGGGAGCTTTAGAGACCCAGTACTTC. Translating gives CASSLDPAGALETQYF.

This chain's CDR3 is CASNGESYEQYF. As DNA, the CDR3 is TGTGCCAGCAACGGGGAATCCTACGAGCAGTACTTC. The chain links TRBV6-1 to TRBJ2-7; possibly TRBD2 for D (5 bases). V gave up 7 bases and J gave up 1 base, with 8 bases separating them. CDR3 length: 12 residues. Germline CDR1 reads MNHNS; CDR2 reads SASEGT.

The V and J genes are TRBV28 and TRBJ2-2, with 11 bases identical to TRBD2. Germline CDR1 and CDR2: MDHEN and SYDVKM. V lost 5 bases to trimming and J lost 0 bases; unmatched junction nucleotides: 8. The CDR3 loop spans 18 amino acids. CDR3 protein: CASSLRTSGYTNTGELFF. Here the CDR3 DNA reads TGTGCCAGCAGTCTCCGGACTAGCGGGTATACGAACACCGGGGAGCTGTTTTTT.

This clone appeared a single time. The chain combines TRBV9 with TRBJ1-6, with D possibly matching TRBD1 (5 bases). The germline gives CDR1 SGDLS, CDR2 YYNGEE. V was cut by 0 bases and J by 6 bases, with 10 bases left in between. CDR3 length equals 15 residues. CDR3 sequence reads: CASSVGTTVNSPLHF. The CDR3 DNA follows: TGTGCCAGCAGCGTAGGAACGACAGTTAATTCACCCCTCCACTTT. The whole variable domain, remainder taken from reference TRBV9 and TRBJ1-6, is DSGVTQTPKHLITATGQRVTLRCSPRSGDLSVYWYQQSLDQGLQFLIQYYNGEERAKGNILERFSAQQFPDLHSELNLSSLELGDSALYFCASSVGTTVNSPLHFGNGTRLTVT.

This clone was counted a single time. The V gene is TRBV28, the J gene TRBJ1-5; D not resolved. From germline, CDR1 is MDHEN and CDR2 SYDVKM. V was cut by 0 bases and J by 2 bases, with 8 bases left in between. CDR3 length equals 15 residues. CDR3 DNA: TGTGCCAGCAGTTTATGGGGTTCTCGCAATCAGCCCCAGCATTTT. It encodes CASSLWGSRNQPQHF. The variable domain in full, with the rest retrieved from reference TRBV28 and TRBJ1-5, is DVKVTQSSRYLVKRTGEKVFLECVQDMDHENMFWYRQDPGLGLRLIYFSYDVKMKEKGDIPEGYSVSREKKERFSLILESASTNQTSMYLCASSLWGSRNQPQHFGDGTRLSIL.

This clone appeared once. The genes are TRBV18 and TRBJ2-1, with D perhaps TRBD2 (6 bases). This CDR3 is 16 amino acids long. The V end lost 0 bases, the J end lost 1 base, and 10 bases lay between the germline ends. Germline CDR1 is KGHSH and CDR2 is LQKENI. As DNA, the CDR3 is TGTGCCAGCTCACCACCAACCGGGGGATCCTACAATGAGCAGTTCTTC. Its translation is CASSPPTGGSYNEQFF.